The clone carrying this TCR beta chain was recorded only once. A read error may produce the germline difference seen at one junction end. This CDR3 region has 14 residues. Germline values: CDR1 MGHRA, CDR2 YSYEKL. These data are taken from a study of tumor-infiltrating lymphocytes in primary liver carcinoma. TCR beta cDNA was reverse-transcribed from 500 to 550 ng of total RNA. The reaction used a constant-region primer and ProtoScript II reverse transcriptase. Researchers made the TCR beta libraries by running three nested multiplex PCR rounds with slightly modified ARM-PCR. It was with TRBV1-TRBV30 forward primers and a C-beta reverse primer that the first two PCR rounds were run, at approximately 10 cycles each. One entry per CDR3 protein results from TCRdb running MiXCR on the multiplex PCR reads. The sample carries around 40,000 distinct CDR3 sequences, approximately 70% recorded once. Co-extracted RNA and DNA came from about 19-30 mg of unsorted bulk tissue. Whichever tumor sample was examined, it had over 75% viable tumor cells.

V gene TRBV4-1 combines with J gene TRBJ2-1; either TRBD1 or TRBD2 may supply D (5 bases each). The specimen was liver tumor tissue from sampling region 2. Described subset: tumor region T2, inferior pole. This clonotype was obtained from a man aged 35-49 years with primary liver carcinoma and hepatitis B virus infection. The chain's CDR3 is CTSSQVEGWNEQFF. The CDR3 DNA sequence: TGCACCAGTAGCCAAGTTGAGGGGTGGAATGAGCAGTTCTTT.